The clone carrying this T cell receptor beta chain was detected a few times. The input was approximately 500 ng total RNA; TCR beta cDNA was made from it with a constant-region primer. Researchers made the TCR beta libraries by running three nested multiplex PCR rounds with slightly modified ARM-PCR. Running 10 cycles apiece, the first two PCR rounds relied on TRBV1-TRBV30 forward primers together with a C-beta reverse primer. Using its own MiXCR run on the multiplex PCR reads, TCRdb lists one record per CDR3 protein. This table has nearly 200,000 distinct CDR3 sequences, 65% appearing once. There are 15 residues in the CDR3. V lost 4 bases to trimming and J lost 7 bases, with 18 bases between them. Germline CDR1 SGHRS, CDR2 YFSETQ. The data are from a study of tumor-infiltrating lymphocytes in primary liver carcinoma. Study-level information: Primary liver carcinoma, confirmed by histopathology, was surgically resected. Per sample, productive TCRbeta reads numbered roughly 3.5 to 7.13 million, similar across tissue types.

Unsorted whole blood served as the source of blood RNA, and germline DNA was extracted as well. The sample consisted of peripheral blood. The chain employs TRBV5-1 and TRBJ1-5; D remains ambiguous. The clonotype comes from a woman aged 55 to 70 with primary liver carcinoma and hepatitis B virus infection. The CDR3 DNA reads TGCGCCAGCAGCCAGCGGCCCGGGAGTCGACAGCCCCAGCATTTT. Residues: CASSQRPGSRQPQHF. Based on the CDR3 plus reference TRBV5-1 and TRBJ1-5, the full variable domain is KAGVTQTPRYLIKTRGQQVTLSCSPISGHRSVSWYQQTPGQGLQFLFEYFSETQRNKGNFPGRFSGRQFSNSRSEMNVSTLELGDSALYLCASSQRPGSRQPQHFGDGTRLSIL.